The 14 T cell receptor beta chains given below trace back to one sample, sequenced in a study of shared clonotypes between healthy human individuals. Assay: immunoSEQ multiplex PCR; the TCRdb copy retains only in-frame clones and omits some. The repertoire includes under 2,500,000 clones, more than 90% of them detected once, and around 0.13% sits in the top ten. Sequencing was performed on naive CD4+ T cells sorted from blood. Subset reported: CD45RA+ positively selected. The receptors were gathered from a man between 18 and 29 years old in good health.

This sequence joins TRBV30 and TRBJ1-6; TRBD1 might be the D (6 bases). This CDR3 comprises 13 residues. Germline V gene sequence: CDR1 GTSNPN, CDR2 SVGIG (reference sequence). Trimming cost V 4 bases and J 10 bases, with 14 bases left between them. The CDR3 spells CAWNEGGRSPLHF. As DNA, the CDR3 is TGTGCCTGGAATGAGGGGGGTAGGTCACCCCTCCACTTT.

The chain has TRBV30 and TRBJ1-1; possibly TRBD1 for D (5 bases). CDR3 length: 14 residues. V lost 4 bases and J 1 base, leaving 13 bases between the germline ends. CDR1 and CDR2 (germline): GTSNPN, SVGIG (reference sequence). The CDR3 here is CAWNAGGTNTEAFF. The CDR3 DNA reads TGTGCCTGGAACGCTGGCGGGACGAACACTGAAGCTTTCTTT.

The chain links TRBV19 to TRBJ1-2; D not resolved. V lost 7 bases, J lost 4 bases, and 10 bases lay in between. CDR1 LNHDA and CDR2 SQIVND come from the germline V gene (reference sequence). The CDR3 loop spans 12 amino acids. The chain's CDR3 is CASTQTFYGYTF. The CDR3 bases are TGTGCCAGTACCCAAACCTTCTATGGCTACACCTTC.

CDR3 loop: CASSPRQGQNYGYTF. CDR3 bases: TGTGCCAGCAGCCCGAGACAGGGGCAAAACTATGGCTACACCTTC. The chain joins TRBV7-8 to TRBJ1-2; 8 bases are shared with TRBD1. Germline V CDR1 and CDR2: SGHVS, FQNEAQ. The V and J ends lost 5 bases and 2 bases, in that order; junction bases with no gene match: 7. This CDR3 contains 15 residues. Variable domain in full (rest from reference TRBV7-8 and TRBJ1-2): GAGVSQSPRYKVAKRGQDVALRCDPISGHVSLFWYQQALGQGPEFLTYFQNEAQLDKSGLPSDRFFAERPEGSVSTLKIQRTQQEDSAVYLCASSPRQGQNYGYTFGSGTRLTVV.

The chain couples TRBV7-2 to TRBJ2-3; 8 positions agree with TRBD2. The CDR3 runs 19 residues. Germline assignment: CDR1 SGHTA and CDR2 FQGNSA. The V gene end was trimmed by 0 bases and the J gene end by 0 bases; junction bases not matched to a gene: 11. CDR3 loop: CASSLALLGGAGSTDTQYF. The CDR3, as DNA: TGTGCCAGCAGCTTAGCCCTCCTCGGGGGGGCCGGTAGCACAGATACGCAGTATTTT.

With regard to this clone: Other DNA sequences from this sample encode an identical CDR3 as well. The chain is built from TRBV5-1 and TRBJ2-5; D possibly corresponds to TRBD2 (6 bases). Germline CDR1 reads SGHRS; CDR2 reads YFSETQ. The CDR3 extends over 13 amino acids. V was pared by 5 bases and J by 0 bases, with 8 bases between. CDR3 sequence reads: CASSRDYQETQYF. CDR3 nucleotide sequence: TGCGCCAGCAGTCGGGACTACCAAGAGACCCAGTACTTC.

This chain connects TRBV25-1 to TRBJ2-3; D is perhaps TRBD2 (6 bases). V was trimmed by 6 bases and J by 4 bases, leaving 14 bases between them. The CDR3 has 14 amino acids. Germline values: CDR1 MGHDK, CDR2 SYGVNS. The DNA for the CDR3 is TGTGCCAGCAGATGGGCGGGGTCGGCAGATACGCAGTATTTT. This translates into CASRWAGSADTQYF.

The chain couples TRBV2 to TRBJ2-6, with 9 bases matching TRBD1. J gave up 1 base and V 6 bases, and 4 bases lay outside the gene matches. The CDR3 runs to 16 residues. Germline-derived CDR1 and CDR2 are SNHLY and FYNNEI. In DNA form, the CDR3 reads TGTGCCAGCAGATGGGGACAGGGTTCTGGGGCCAACGTCCTGACTTTC. It specifies CASRWGQGSGANVLTF.

CDR3 protein: CASSLKGGHEQFF. As DNA, the CDR3 is TGTGCCAGCAGCTTAAAGGGTGGGCATGAGCAGTTCTTC. The chain has TRBV7-9 and TRBJ2-1; D remains unclear. There are 13 residues in the CDR3. Per germline, CDR1 SEHNR and CDR2 FQNEAQ (reference sequence). Trimming took 2 bases from V and 8 from J, leaving 10 bases between them.

V usage is TRBV5-1 and J usage is TRBJ2-5; the D gene is possibly TRBD1 (5 bases). The germline V gene has CDR1 SGHRS and CDR2 YFSETQ. This CDR3 has 14 amino acids. The ends were cut back, 0 bases at V and 3 bases at J, with 9 bases in the middle. CDR3 nucleotides: TGCGCCAGCAGCTTGGGGCACAGGAAAGAGACCCAGTACTTC. It translates to CASSLGHRKETQYF.

The chain carries TRBV5-4 and TRBJ2-7; D ambiguous. CDR3 size: 14 residues. The V gene lost 4 bases and the J gene lost 0 bases, with 11 bases spanning the gap. Germline assignment: CDR1 SGHNT and CDR2 YYREEE (reference sequence). The CDR3 DNA reads as TGTGCCAGCAGCGTCCCGACCGACTCCTACGAGCAGTACTTC. It specifies CASSVPTDSYEQYF.

The chain uses TRBV10-3 and TRBJ1-4; 9 bases are a match to TRBD1. The CDR3 is 14 residues long. With 10 bases clipped from V and 6 bases from J, the junction kept 9 bases outside the gene matches. The germline gives CDR1 ENHRY, CDR2 SYGVKD. CDR3 in DNA: TGTGCCACCTATACAGGGGGCGCTGATGAAAAACTGTTTTTT. Translated, it gives CATYTGGADEKLFF.

The CDR3 sequence: CASRGDGITDTQYF. The DNA of the CDR3 is TGTGCCAGCAGGGGGGATGGAATCACAGATACGCAGTATTTT. This chain connects TRBV25-1 to TRBJ2-3; TRBD1 or TRBD2 may be the D gene (5 bases each). V gave up 6 bases and J gave up 2 bases, with 12 bases separating them. Germline V gene data show CDR1 as MGHDK and CDR2 as SYGVNS. This CDR3 has 14 residues.

A few counts support this clone. This rearrangement joins TRBV14 to TRBJ2-5, with D perhaps matching TRBD2 (7 bases). The CDR3 runs 16 residues. Per the germline V gene, CDR1 is SGHDN and CDR2 is FVKESK. V was clipped by 1 base and J by 5 bases, with 17 bases between them. CDR3 nucleotides: TGTGCCAGCAGCCAAGCTGTCCGGGGGGCCGGGGAGACCCAGTACTTC. Translated, it gives CASSQAVRGAGETQYF.